What follows are 15 T cell receptor beta chains derived from one specimen sequenced in a study of blood T cell repertoires in COVID-19. Using immunoSEQ multiplex PCR, the repertoire was profiled, and TCRdb retains in-frame clones only, with some absent. The repertoire holds 150,000 to 250,000 clones, 80% to 85% seen once, with less than 8.5% in the top ten. The source material was PBMCs or T cells enriched from blood (not recorded which). These receptors all come from a man in his forties who had recovered from COVID-19.

This clone is medium-sized. The gene calls are TRBV14 and TRBJ1-1; D possibly corresponds to TRBD1 (5 bases). Trimming left V 0 bases short and J 0 bases short, with 8 bases between. The CDR3 runs 15 residues. Germline assignment: CDR1 SGHDN and CDR2 FVKESK. The CDR3 spells CASSQEGALNTEAFF. The CDR3, as DNA: TGTGCCAGCAGCCAAGAAGGGGCGTTGAACACTGAAGCTTTCTTT. The whole variable domain, remainder taken from reference TRBV14 and TRBJ1-1, is EAGVTQFPSHSVIEKGQTVTLRCDPISGHDNLYWYRRVMGKEIKFLLHFVKESKQDESGMPNNRFLAERTGGTYSTLKVQPAELEDSGVYFCASSQEGALNTEAFFGQGTRLTVV.

V and J are TRBV7-2 and TRBJ1-5; 8 nucleotides agree with TRBD1. Trimming took 1 base from V and 5 from J; bases not matched to a gene: 1. CDR3 size: 14 residues. CDR1 and CDR2 from the germline V gene are SGHTA and FQGNSA. CDR3 bases: TGTGCCAGCAGCTTAGACAGGGGGTATCAGCCCCAGCATTTT. Amino acid sequence: CASSLDRGYQPQHF.

This chain links TRBV5-1 with TRBJ1-1, with no clear D. V was pared by 4 bases and J by 1 base, with 11 bases between. The V gene's germline CDR1 is SGHRS and CDR2 YFSETQ. CDR3 length equals 14 residues. CDR3 residues: CASSAGLKNTEAFF. The DNA for the CDR3 is TGCGCCAGCAGCGCCGGACTGAAGAACACTGAAGCTTTCTTT.

The chain couples TRBV7-9 to TRBJ1-3, with D possibly matching TRBD1 (5 bases). Looked up from germline, CDR1 is SEHNR and CDR2 is FQNEAQ (reference sequence). Deletions cut 8 bases from V and 0 bases from J, with 17 bases between. The CDR3 runs to 16 residues. The CDR3 nucleotides are TGTGCCAGCTCGGGATACGGAGGGGTCTCTGGAAACACCATATATTTT. This translates into CASSGYGGVSGNTIYF.

The rearrangement links TRBV5-1 to TRBJ1-6; 8 bases fit TRBD1. Per the germline V gene, CDR1 is SGHRS and CDR2 is YFSETQ. The ends lost 4 bases at V and 8 bases at J; junction bases unmatched: 8. The CDR3 contains 15 residues. The CDR3 DNA is TGCGCCAGCAGCCTCGGACAGGGAGATCATTCACCCCTCCACTTT. Its protein is CASSLGQGDHSPLHF.

The CDR3 nucleotides are TGCGCCAGCAGCTTGGTGGGCGGGGGAGGATACGAGCAGTACTTC. This gives the protein CASSLVGGGGYEQYF. This sequence joins TRBV5-1 and TRBJ2-7, with 7 bases identical to TRBD2. CDR3 length: 15 amino acids. From germline, CDR1 is SGHRS and CDR2 YFSETQ. The V gene end was trimmed by 0 bases and the J gene end by 4 bases; junction bases not matched to a gene: 7.

The chain is built from TRBV3-1 (or the pseudogene TRBV3-2) and TRBJ1-1; 9 bases line up with TRBD1. V was pared by 2 bases and J by 0 bases, with 4 bases of the junction left unmatched. Germline loops: CDR1 LGHDT, CDR2 YNNKEL (reference sequence). The CDR3 is made up of 16 amino acids. In nucleotides, the CDR3 is TGTGCCAGCAGCCAAAGGACAGGGGCCATGAACACTGAAGCTTTCTTT. Amino acid sequence: CASSQRTGAMNTEAFF.

V and J are TRBV6-5 and TRBJ1-2, with 7 nucleotides matching TRBD1. This CDR3 is built from 16 residues. Germline values: CDR1 MNHEY, CDR2 SVGAGI. V was clipped by 2 bases and J by 5 bases; unmatched bases: 11. CDR3 in amino acids: CASSYQEGRGQYGYTF. The CDR3 DNA sequence: TGTGCCAGCAGTTACCAGGAGGGAAGGGGGCAGTATGGCTACACCTTC.

This rearrangement joins TRBV5-1 to TRBJ2-7; 8 nucleotides match TRBD1. Trimming at V came to 2 bases and at J to 6 bases, leaving 10 bases not matched to a gene. The CDR3 is 15 amino acids. Germline V lookup: CDR1 SGHRS, CDR2 YFSETQ. DNA of the CDR3: TGCGCCAGCAGCTTAGACAGGGGCGCCCGGGGCGAGCAGTACTTC. It is translated as CASSLDRGARGEQYF.

J is TRBJ1-2 and V is TRBV28; 7 bases line up with TRBD1. The CDR3 loop spans 14 amino acids. Trimming took 5 bases from V and 4 from J; bases not matched to a gene: 7. Germline lookup yields CDR1 MDHEN and CDR2 SYDVKM. The CDR3 DNA is TGTGCCAGCAGTCCCTCCCAGGGGGTCTATGGCTACACCTTC. It translates to CASSPSQGVYGYTF.

This sequence joins TRBV7-2 and TRBJ1-1; no clear D gene. CDR3 size: 15 residues. Germline-derived CDR1 and CDR2 are SGHTA and FQGNSA. V lost 1 base to trimming and J lost 4 bases, with 13 bases between them. The CDR3 nucleotides read TGTGCCAGCAGCTTAGATTCGGGGATTCGCACTGAAGCTTTCTTT. Protein: CASSLDSGIRTEAFF.

This clone came up a few times. This chain uses TRBV4-2 with TRBJ1-1; weak D call: TRBD1 (5 bases). Trimming stripped 4 bases from V and 1 base from J, with 16 bases between. Germline CDR1 is LGHNA and CDR2 is YNFKEQ. The CDR3 consists of 16 residues. The CDR3 nucleotides are TGTGCCAGCAGCCCACCCGAGGCGGGGGGGAACACTGAAGCTTTCTTT. This sequence encodes CASSPPEAGGNTEAFF.

This clone was found once. This rearrangement joins TRBV15 to TRBJ2-3; tentatively, D is TRBD1 (5 bases). The CDR3 spans 13 residues. The V end lost 8 bases, the J end lost 3 bases, and 12 bases lay between the germline ends. The V gene's germline CDR1 is LNHNV and CDR2 YYDKDF (reference sequence). The CDR3 reads CATGAAGTDTQYF. Here the CDR3 DNA reads TGTGCCACCGGGGCCGCTGGTACAGATACGCAGTATTTT. The full variable domain, its missing parts supplied by reference TRBV15 and TRBJ2-3, is DAMVIQNPRYQVTQFGKPVTLSCSQTLNHNVMYWYQQKSSQAPKLLFHYYDKDFNNEADTPDNFQSRRPNTSFCFLDIRSPGLGDTAMYLCATGAAGTDTQYFGPGTRLTVL.

This chain uses TRBV4-2 with TRBJ1-2; possibly TRBD1 for D (6 bases). Germline assignment: CDR1 LGHNA and CDR2 YNFKEQ. There are 15 residues in the CDR3. V dropped 1 base and J dropped 4 bases, with 13 bases sitting between them. The CDR3, as DNA: TGTGCCAGCAGCCAAGGGCAGGGGCTCGGCTATGGCTACACCTTC. This translates into CASSQGQGLGYGYTF.

The V call is TRBV5-1, the J call TRBJ1-1, with D perhaps matching TRBD1 (6 bases). This CDR3 spans 15 amino acids. The V and J ends lost 2 bases and 0 bases respectively, with 11 bases between them. CDR1 and CDR2 (germline): SGHRS, YFSETQ. The DNA of the CDR3 is TGCGCCAGCAGCTTCAGGGGCCCCATGAACACTGAAGCTTTCTTT. Protein product: CASSFRGPMNTEAFF.